What follows is one T cell receptor (beta chain) and its context. Only one count was recorded for this clone. No cognate antigen has been identified for it. No base-level quality is on record; no much larger clone is a single base apart. Library construction relied on the immunoSEQ multiplex PCR assay. The table was pulled from immuneACCESS by TCRdb, which kept in-frame rearrangements only. Such tables lose some clones; where checked, under half of the loss comes from unresolved V genes, and the rest has no known cause. This sample lists approximately 75,000 clones; approximately 97% were detected once. The ten largest clones represent around 0.3% of the sample. The data were taken from a study of technical replicates of blood from a handful of donors (TCRdb year 2017). Compared with germline, V lacks 5 bases and J lacks 7 bases; bases without a gene match: 4. CDR1 and CDR2 are read off the germline V gene as MNHNS and SASEGT. The CDR3 has 14 amino acids, counting the end cysteine and phenylalanine. Only the CDR3 DNA stays, 42 bases, in frame from base 1.

The sequenced sample consisted of T cells isolated from PBMCs. The rearranged chain carries TRBV6-1 and TRBJ2-1; 11 central nucleotides agree with TRBD2. This clonotype originated in a human donor in good health. This receptor carries the CDR3 CASSLAGGWNEQFF. In nucleotides, the sequence is TGTGCCAGCAGTTTAGCGGGAGGGTGGAATGAGCAGTTCTTC.